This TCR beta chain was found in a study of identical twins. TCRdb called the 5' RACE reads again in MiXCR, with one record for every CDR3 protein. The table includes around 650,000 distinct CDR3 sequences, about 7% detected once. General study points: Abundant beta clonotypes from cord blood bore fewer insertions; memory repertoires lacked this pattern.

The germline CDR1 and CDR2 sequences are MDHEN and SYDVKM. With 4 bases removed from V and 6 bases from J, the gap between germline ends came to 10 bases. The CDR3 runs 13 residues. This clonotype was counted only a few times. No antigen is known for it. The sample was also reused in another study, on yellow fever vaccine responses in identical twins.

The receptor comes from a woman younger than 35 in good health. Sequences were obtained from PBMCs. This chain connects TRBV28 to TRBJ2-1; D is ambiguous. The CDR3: CASSYRVGNEQFF. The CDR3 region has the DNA TGTGCCAGCAGTTATCGGGTAGGCAATGAGCAGTTCTTC. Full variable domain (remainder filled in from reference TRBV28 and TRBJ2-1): DVKVTQSSRYLVKRTGEKVFLECVQDMDHENMFWYRQDPGLGLRLIYFSYDVKMKEKGDIPEGYSVSREKKERFSLILESASTNQTSMYLCASSYRVGNEQFFGPGTRLTVL.